The 4 T cell receptor beta chains presented below share a single source sample, sequenced in a study of blood T cell repertoires in COVID-19. Profiled with immunoSEQ multiplex PCR; TCRdb holds only in-frame clones, not every one. There are some 250,000 clones in the sample; approximately 85% occur only once, and approximately 1.9% lies in the top ten. Sequencing was performed on PBMCs or T cells enriched from blood (not recorded which). The source of these receptors is a woman between 50 and 59 years old who had recovered from COVID-19.

This chain links TRBV5-4 with TRBJ2-5; D is perhaps TRBD2 (5 bases). This CDR3 contains 16 residues. CDR1 SGHNT and CDR2 YYREEE come from the germline V gene (reference sequence). V lost 1 base, J lost 4 bases, and 17 bases lay in between. CDR3 protein: CASSLYLGAGRETQYF. Here the CDR3 DNA reads TGTGCCAGCAGCTTGTACTTGGGAGCAGGTAGAGAGACCCAGTACTTC.

The table lists this clone with a count of one. An end of the junction does not agree with germline; a read error may underlie this. The rearrangement uses TRBV5-1 and TRBJ2-1, with TRBD2 as a possible D gene (5 bases). Per the germline V gene, CDR1 is SGHRS and CDR2 is YFSETQ. The CDR3 covers 15 residues. CDR3 residues: CASSLYGNLDNKQFF. The CDR3 DNA sequence: TGCGCCAGCAGCTTGTACGGGAACCTTGACAATAAGCAGTTCTTC.

This clone appeared once. The chain recombines TRBV5-1 with TRBJ2-1; 7 bases line up with TRBD2. CDR1 and CDR2 from the germline V gene are SGHRS and YFSETQ. The CDR3 runs to 14 residues. The J segment lost 2 bases and the V segment lost 6 bases, leaving 5 bases of the junction unmatched. CDR3 sequence: CASTAGDPYNEQFF. CDR3 coding DNA: TGCGCCAGCACGGCGGGAGATCCCTACAATGAGCAGTTCTTC. The full variable domain, completed using reference TRBV5-1 and TRBJ2-1, is KAGVTQTPRYLIKTRGQQVTLSCSPISGHRSVSWYQQTPGQGLQFLFEYFSETQRNKGNFPGRFSGRQFSNSRSEMNVSTLELGDSALYLCASTAGDPYNEQFFGPGTRLTVL.

The chain carries TRBV12-5 and TRBJ2-1; a possible D gene is TRBD2 (6 bases). Trimming pared 0 bases from V and 5 bases from J, leaving 11 bases between. Germline V gives CDR1 LGHNT, CDR2 FRNRAP. The CDR3 runs to 15 residues. In DNA, the CDR3 is TGTGCTAGTGGTTTGGTAGTTAGCGGCCACAATGAGCAGTTCTTC. Translating it yields CASGLVVSGHNEQFF.